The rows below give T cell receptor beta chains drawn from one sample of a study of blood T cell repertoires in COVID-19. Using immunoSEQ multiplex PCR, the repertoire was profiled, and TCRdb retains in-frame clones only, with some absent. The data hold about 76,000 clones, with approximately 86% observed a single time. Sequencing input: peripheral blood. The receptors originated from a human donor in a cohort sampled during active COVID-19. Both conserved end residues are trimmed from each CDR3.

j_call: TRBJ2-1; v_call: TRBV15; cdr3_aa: ATSPPLVQASHEQF
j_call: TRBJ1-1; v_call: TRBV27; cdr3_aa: ASTLGVGGTEAF
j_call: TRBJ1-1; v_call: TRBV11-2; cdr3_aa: ASSFNTGGTEAF
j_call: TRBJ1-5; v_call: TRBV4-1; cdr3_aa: ASSKGGRVQPQH
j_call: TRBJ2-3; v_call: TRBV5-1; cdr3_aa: ASTSGSSDTQY
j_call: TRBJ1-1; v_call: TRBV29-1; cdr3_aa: SVDFGDNTEAF
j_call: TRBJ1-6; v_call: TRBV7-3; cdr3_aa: ASSLGYRGRNSPLH
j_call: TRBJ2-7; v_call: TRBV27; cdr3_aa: ASKPGHPTRAQY
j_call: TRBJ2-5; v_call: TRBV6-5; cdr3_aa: ASGTGDIVTQY
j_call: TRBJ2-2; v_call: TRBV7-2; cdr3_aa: ASSSRTSGGGGELF
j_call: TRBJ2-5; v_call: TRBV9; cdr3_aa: ASSAGLAGSETQY
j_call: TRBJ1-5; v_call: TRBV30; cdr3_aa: AWRWQGGGPQH
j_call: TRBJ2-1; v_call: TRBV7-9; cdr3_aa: ASSLAQGTYNEQF
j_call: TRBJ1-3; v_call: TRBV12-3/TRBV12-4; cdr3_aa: ASSFGRGDTIY
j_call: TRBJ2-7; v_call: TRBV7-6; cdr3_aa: ASSVSGGTNYEQY
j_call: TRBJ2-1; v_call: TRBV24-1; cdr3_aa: ATNSFDEQF